Presented here are 16 T cell receptor beta chains from one specimen sequenced in a study of T cells in Graves' hyperthyroidism and ophthalmopathy (dated by TCRdb to 2018 to 2020). The library relied on multiplex PCR. Sequencing took place on an Illumina HiSeq 2000. Amplification of TCR beta CDR3 regions was carried out from RNA transcripts. The first round of RT-PCR for the TCR CDR3 was performed with the HTBI primer set and the Qiagen OneStep RT-PCR kit. In TCRdb, the public reads were trimmed at Q25 with fastp and aligned with MiXCR, with productive beta chains retained. Merged by CDR3 protein, the rows form single entries marked with the most common genes and DNA. The sample table contains hundreds of thousands of distinct CDR3 sequences; only one count was recorded for more than 20% of them. Of the sample, over 30% is held by the ten largest clones. What was sequenced was blood. The receptors shown here come from a man aged 25 to 45 with Graves' ophthalmopathy.

The CDR3 here is CSAWDRVFHEQYF. CDR3 DNA: TGCAGTGCTTGGGACAGGGTTTTCCACGAGCAGTACTTC. The chain links TRBV20-1 to TRBJ2-7; TRBD1 agrees at 9 bases. The CDR3 is 13 residues long. The V segment lost 5 bases and the J segment 5 bases; nucleotides outside the gene matches: 7. Germline V gives CDR1 DFQATT, CDR2 SNEGSKA (reference sequence).

This chain uses TRBV5-1 with TRBJ2-3; weak D call: TRBD2 (5 bases). V shed 2 bases and J shed 1 base, with 14 bases lying between them. CDR1 and CDR2 (germline): SGHRS, YFSETQ. The CDR3 runs 16 residues. The CDR3 DNA follows: TGCGCCAGCAGCTTACACCCCGCGGGTGGCACAGATACGCAGTATTTT. It is translated as CASSLHPAGGTDTQYF.

The chain carries TRBV6-1 and TRBJ1-5; D unclear. Trimming cost V 2 bases and J 0 bases, with 11 bases left between them. Germline CDR1 MNHNS, CDR2 SASEGT. This CDR3 comprises 16 residues. The CDR3 DNA reads TGTGCCAGCAGTGAAATCGGGCCAGGTAGCAATCAGCCCCAGCATTTT. This sequence encodes CASSEIGPGSNQPQHF.

The rearrangement links TRBV11-3 to TRBJ2-1; D gene unclear. Germline V gives CDR1 SGHNT, CDR2 YENEEA. Trimming stripped 5 bases from V and 10 bases from J, with 9 bases between. There are 11 residues in the CDR3. The CDR3 loop reads CASSRTKEQFF. The CDR3, as DNA: TGTGCCAGCAGCCGAACTAAGGAGCAGTTCTTC.

This sequence joins TRBV10-3 and TRBJ2-2; possibly TRBD1 for D (5 bases). Trimming cost V 4 bases and J 7 bases, with 16 bases left between them. There are 15 residues in the CDR3. Germline-derived CDR1 and CDR2 are ENHRY and SYGVKD. The CDR3 DNA sequence: TGTGCCATCAGTGGGTTGGACAAAAGGGGCGGGGAGCTGTTTTTT. This sequence encodes CAISGLDKRGGELFF.

J is TRBJ2-3 and V is TRBV12-3 or TRBV12-4, with 16 bases identical to TRBD2. The V segment lost 6 bases and the J segment 0 bases; nucleotides outside the gene matches: 9. The CDR3 spans 19 residues. The CDR3 is CASSGGLAGGGTSTDTQYF. The DNA of the CDR3 is TGTGCCAGCAGCGGGGGACTAGCGGGAGGGGGGACTAGCACAGATACGCAGTATTTT.

This sequence joins TRBV3-1 and TRBJ1-2; D is uncertain. The ends were cut back, 1 base at V and 7 bases at J, with 7 bases in the middle. Germline CDR1 is LGHDT and CDR2 is YNNKEL (reference sequence). The CDR3 is made up of 12 amino acids. This CDR3 is CASSQATGGYTF. The CDR3 DNA follows: TGTGCCAGCAGCCAAGCGACTGGTGGCTACACCTTC.

At least ten counts were recorded for this clonotype. The chain combines TRBV6-1 with TRBJ1-5, with D hard to call. V was shortened by 5 bases and J by 0 bases, with 20 bases between the two germline ends. The CDR3 has 18 amino acids. Germline loops: CDR1 MNHNS, CDR2 SASEGT. The CDR3 region has the DNA TGTGCCAGCAGTTCCGCAGGTTTCTCCCTATATAGCAATCAGCCCCAGCATTTT. Its protein is CASSSAGFSLYSNQPQHF.

The chain uses TRBV5-1 and TRBJ2-2; D remains ambiguous. CDR1 is SGHRS, CDR2 YFSETQ, per germline. CDR3 length equals 14 residues. V was trimmed by 5 bases and J by 1 base, leaving 9 bases between them. The CDR3 DNA reads as TGCGCCAGCAGTTATCTAGGGAACACCGGGGAGCTGTTTTTT. Translated, it gives CASSYLGNTGELFF.

This chain links TRBV20-1 with TRBJ2-7; D gene uncertain. V was clipped by 3 bases and J by 2 bases, with 14 bases between them. There are 14 residues in the CDR3. CDR1 is DFQATT, CDR2 SNEGSKA, per germline (reference sequence). The CDR3 DNA is TGCAGTGCTAGCCCCGGAGTCACACCCTACGAGCAGTACTTC. It specifies CSASPGVTPYEQYF.

The chain joins TRBV6-2 or TRBV6-3 to TRBJ2-1; TRBD1 matches 11 bases. The CDR3 contains 15 residues. V was clipped by 7 bases and J by 5 bases; unmatched bases: 7. In germline, CDR1 is MNHEY, CDR2 SVGEGT. The CDR3 reads CASNLGQGANNEQFF. CDR3 nucleotides: TGTGCCAGCAACCTAGGACAGGGGGCCAACAATGAGCAGTTCTTC.

CDR3 protein: CASSRGLDRANTGELFF. In nucleotides, the CDR3 is TGTGCCAGCAGCCGGGGTTTGGACAGAGCGAACACCGGGGAGCTGTTTTTT. This chain links TRBV3-1 with TRBJ2-2; possibly TRBD1 for D (6 bases). The CDR3 totals 17 residues. CDR1 is LGHDT and CDR2 is YNNKEL in the germline V gene (reference sequence). V was cut by 4 bases and J by 0 bases, with 15 bases left in between.

The DNA of the CDR3 is TGCGCCAGCAGCCCCCGCGGGACAGGGTTAAATGAGCAGTTCTTC. This gives the protein CASSPRGTGLNEQFF. The chain employs TRBV5-1 and TRBJ2-1; 9 bases match TRBD1. This CDR3 has 15 amino acids. Germline V lookup: CDR1 SGHRS, CDR2 YFSETQ. After removal of 4 bases from V and 7 bases from J, the junction contained 9 bases not matched to a gene.

Notes on this clonotype: Germline is not matched at one junction end, which may reflect a read error. The genes are TRBV2 and TRBJ2-1; 9 bases line up with TRBD2. Germline lookup yields CDR1 SNHLY and CDR2 FYNNEI. This CDR3 comprises 17 residues. CDR3 loop: CASREGLAPSSYNEQFF. The CDR3 nucleotides read TGTGCCAGCAGGGAAGGACTAGCGCCTAGCTCCTACAATGAGCAGTTCTTC. Full variable domain (outside the CDR3, taken from reference TRBV2 and TRBJ2-1): EPEVTQTPSHQVTQMGQEVILRCVPISNHLYFYWYRQILGQKVEFLVSFYNNEISEKSEIFDDQFSVERPDGSNFTLKIRSTKLEDSAMYFCASREGLAPSSYNEQFFGPGTRLTVL.

The gene calls are TRBV5-1 and TRBJ2-5; TRBD2 agrees at 9 bases. The CDR3 length is 15 residues. V was pared by 2 bases and J by 4 bases, with 6 bases of the junction left unmatched. The germline V gene encodes CDR1 SGHRS and CDR2 YFSETQ. The CDR3 spells CASSFIAGATETQYF. CDR3 bases: TGCGCCAGCAGCTTTATAGCGGGAGCCACAGAGACCCAGTACTTC.

Here the CDR3 reads CASSSPPGTGGLQAGEKLFF. DNA of the CDR3: TGTGCCAGCAGCTCCCCTCCCGGGACAGGGGGCTTACAAGCAGGTGAAAAACTGTTTTTT. The rearrangement joins TRBV7-2 to TRBJ1-4; 12 bases agree with TRBD1. The CDR3 spans 20 residues. Trimming removed 4 bases from V and 7 bases from J; junction bases left unmatched: 19. CDR1 and CDR2 from the germline V gene are SGHTA and FQGNSA.